Presented here are 28 T cell receptor beta chains from one specimen sequenced in a study of T cell responses to AZD1222 COVID-19 vaccine. The table came from immunoSEQ multiplex PCR; TCRdb's copy has only in-frame clones and leaves some out. Of about 180,000 clones in the sample, 85% to 90% were seen once. The sample here was peripheral blood, taken 28 days after the second AZD1222 dose. The receptors here all came from an adult who received the AZD1222 COVID-19 vaccine.

V is TRBV19 and J is TRBJ2-3, with 9 bases that match TRBD1. Germline-derived CDR1 and CDR2 are LNHDA and SQIVND (reference sequence). V lost 4 bases, J lost 1 base, and 3 bases stayed unmatched. The CDR3 is 15 amino acids. The CDR3 coding sequence is TGTGCCAGTAGTACCCGGGACAGGGGCACAGATACGCAGTATTTT. It translates to CASSTRDRGTDTQYF.

On this clone: Other DNA sequences from this sample encode an identical CDR3 as well. This rearrangement joins TRBV28 to TRBJ1-4; D unclear. Between the trimmed V and J ends, which lost 2 bases and 8 bases, there was a span of 6 bases. CDR1 and CDR2 from the germline V gene are MDHEN and SYDVKM. CDR3 size: 12 residues. The CDR3 sequence is CASSLRAEKLFF. The CDR3 DNA reads TGTGCCAGCAGTTTAAGAGCAGAAAAACTGTTTTTT.

The genes are TRBV15 and TRBJ2-2; possible D gene TRBD1, 5 bases. Trimming removed 0 bases from V and 5 bases from J, with 7 bases in between. Germline-derived CDR1 and CDR2 are LNHNV and YYDKDF (reference sequence). The CDR3 contains 14 residues. CDR3 loop: CATSRDRATGELFF. CDR3 bases: TGTGCCACCAGCAGAGACAGGGCTACCGGGGAGCTGTTTTTT.

This rearrangement joins TRBV9 to TRBJ1-3, with 10 bases lining up with TRBD1. This CDR3 has 13 residues. V was pared by 2 bases and J by 7 bases, with 0 bases of the junction left unmatched. Germline V CDR1 and CDR2: SGDLS, YYNGEE. This CDR3 reads CASSVGQGNTIYF. In nucleotides, the CDR3 is TGTGCCAGCAGCGTGGGACAGGGGAACACCATATATTTT.

The chain joins TRBV19 to TRBJ1-1, with D possibly being TRBD1 (6 bases). This CDR3 comprises 13 residues. Trimming left V 2 bases short and J 7 bases short, with 11 bases between. From germline, CDR1 is LNHDA and CDR2 SQIVND (reference sequence). CDR3 in amino acids: CASSIISGVEAFF. In nucleotides, the CDR3 is TGTGCCAGTAGTATAATTTCAGGGGTTGAAGCTTTCTTT.

The chain links TRBV28 to TRBJ2-1, with D uncertain. Germline CDR1 MDHEN, CDR2 SYDVKM. V was shortened by 7 bases and J by 10 bases, with 17 bases between the two germline ends. This CDR3 region has 13 residues. The CDR3 loop reads CASTSLGVREQFF. The CDR3 region has the DNA TGTGCCAGCACCTCTCTCGGAGTCCGGGAGCAGTTCTTC.

The chain links TRBV7-2 to TRBJ2-7; TRBD1 agrees at 7 bases. The germline V gene encodes CDR1 SGHTA and CDR2 FQGNSA. The CDR3 sequence is 14 residues long. V gave up 4 bases and J gave up 6 bases; unmatched junction bases: 9. The CDR3 nucleotides are TGTGCCAGCAGCTCGTTGCAGGGGGTGAGCGAGCAGTACTTC. This sequence encodes CASSSLQGVSEQYF.

The chain has TRBV19 and TRBJ2-1; TRBD1 agrees at 10 bases. CDR3 length: 18 residues. Trimming took 8 bases from V and 0 from J; bases not matched to a gene: 13. CDR1 LNHDA and CDR2 SQIVND come from the germline V gene (reference sequence). The CDR3 nucleotides read TGTGCCAGTGCCCCGGGACAGGGGCTCCCGGGCTCCTACAATGAGCAGTTCTTC. Translating gives CASAPGQGLPGSYNEQFF.

The chain is built from TRBV7-8 and TRBJ2-7, with 7 bases lining up with TRBD2. Germline V gene lookup returns CDR1 SGHVS and CDR2 FQNEAQ. V was pared by 4 bases and J by 3 bases, with 15 bases of the junction left unmatched. CDR3 length equals 17 residues. CDR3 DNA: TGTGCCAGCAGCTCCCGCTCTAGGGCTAGCGGACTCTACGAGCAGTACTTC. This gives the protein CASSSRSRASGLYEQYF.

The chain joins TRBV10-3 to TRBJ1-5; no firm D call. The germline CDR1 and CDR2 sequences are ENHRY and SYGVKD. The CDR3 runs 13 residues. V was shortened by 2 bases and J by 6 bases, with 8 bases between the two germline ends. CDR3 sequence (DNA): TGTGCCATCAGTGAGGGGGAGGGTCAGCCCCAGCATTTT. This sequence encodes CAISEGEGQPQHF.

V and J are TRBV5-1 and TRBJ2-2, with 12 bases aligning to TRBD2. Germline CDR1 and CDR2: SGHRS and YFSETQ. Trimming at V came to 5 bases and at J to 1 base, leaving 9 bases not matched to a gene. The CDR3 is 18 amino acids. The CDR3 DNA follows: TGCGCCAGCAGGCCTAGGAGACTAGCGGGGGAGAACACCGGGGAGCTGTTTTTT. This translates into CASRPRRLAGENTGELFF.

The rearrangement joins TRBV10-3 to TRBJ1-2; D unclear. Germline V lookup: CDR1 ENHRY, CDR2 SYGVKD. Trimming took off 4 bases at V and 6 bases at J, with 9 bases between the two ends. This CDR3 contains 12 residues. This CDR3 is CAISGSGDGYTF. In DNA form, the CDR3 reads TGTGCCATCAGTGGTTCAGGAGATGGCTACACCTTC.

V is TRBV27 and J is TRBJ1-2; the match to TRBD1 covers 7 bases. The CDR3 is 14 amino acids. The V segment lost 10 bases and the J segment 2 bases; nucleotides outside the gene matches: 10. CDR1 and CDR2 from the germline V gene are MNHEY and SMNVEV (reference sequence). The CDR3: CAIPPGTDNYGYTF. CDR3 in DNA: TGTGCCATCCCTCCCGGGACAGACAACTATGGCTACACCTTC.

V usage is TRBV6-1 and J usage is TRBJ2-4; D uncertain. Germline V gene lookup returns CDR1 MNHNS and CDR2 SASEGT. Trimming removed 2 bases from V and 0 bases from J, with 5 bases in between. This CDR3 spans 14 amino acids. CDR3 protein: CASSESVAKNIQYF. CDR3 DNA: TGTGCCAGCAGTGAATCAGTAGCCAAAAACATTCAGTACTTC.

The chain couples TRBV7-2 to TRBJ1-4; possible D gene TRBD1, 5 bases. The CDR3 has 14 residues. Deletions cut 6 bases from V and 4 bases from J, with 12 bases between. Germline CDR1 and CDR2: SGHTA and FQGNSA. The CDR3 protein is CASRSQVFNEKLFF. CDR3 DNA sequence: TGTGCCAGCAGATCACAGGTGTTTAATGAAAAACTGTTTTTT.

The V call is TRBV10-3, the J call TRBJ1-5; D call uncertain. Between the trimmed V and J ends, which lost 10 bases and 4 bases, there was a span of 14 bases. The CDR3 spans 13 residues. Germline V gene data show CDR1 as ENHRY and CDR2 as SYGVKD. This chain's CDR3 is CARREHENQPQHF. The CDR3 DNA reads TGTGCCAGGCGAGAACACGAGAATCAGCCCCAGCATTTT.

The rearrangement uses TRBV12-3 or TRBV12-4 and TRBJ1-1; D is uncertain. This CDR3 is 13 amino acids long. Trimming removed 2 bases at V and 0 bases at J, with 4 bases between. The CDR3 spells CASSLQLNTEAFF. DNA of the CDR3: TGTGCCAGCAGTTTACAGTTGAACACTGAAGCTTTCTTT.

The chain has TRBV19 and TRBJ2-7; D perhaps matches TRBD2 (5 bases). This CDR3 contains 14 residues. Germline V gene data show CDR1 as LNHDA and CDR2 as SQIVND (reference sequence). Trimming took 7 bases from V and 2 from J, leaving 15 bases between them. In DNA form, the CDR3 reads TGTGCCAGTAAGGGAGTACACGGGGCCTACGAGCAGTACTTC. The encoded protein is CASKGVHGAYEQYF. Complete variable domain (other parts from reference TRBV19 and TRBJ2-7): DGGITQSPKYLFRKEGQNVTLSCEQNLNHDAMYWYRQDPGQGLRLIYYSQIVNDFQKGDIAEGYSVSREKKESFPLTVTSAQKNPTAFYLCASKGVHGAYEQYFGPGTRLTVT.

This rearrangement joins TRBV18 to TRBJ2-7; tentatively, D is TRBD1 or TRBD2 (6 bases each). CDR1 is KGHSH, CDR2 LQKENI, per germline. This CDR3 is built from 15 residues. V was clipped by 2 bases and J by 3 bases, with 14 bases between them. CDR3 nucleotide sequence: TGTGCCAGCTCACCATCCAGGGGAGGAAACTACGAGCAGTACTTC. Translation gives CASSPSRGGNYEQYF.

With respect to this clone: This specimen includes other DNA sequences encoding the same CDR3. The genes are TRBV3-1 (or the pseudogene TRBV3-2) and TRBJ1-1, with TRBD1 as a possible D gene (5 bases). This CDR3 has 13 amino acids. The V end was cut by 3 bases, the J end by 5 bases, with 10 bases between. Germline CDR1 and CDR2: LGHDT and YNNKEL (reference sequence). The DNA of the CDR3 is TGTGCCAGCAGCCAGGGAGGGGCGACTGAAGCTTTCTTT. This gives the protein CASSQGGATEAFF.

This clone was recorded a few times. The chain carries TRBV7-9 and TRBJ2-7, with D perhaps being TRBD1 or TRBD2 (5 bases each). The CDR3 has 16 residues. Germline V lookup: CDR1 SEHNR, CDR2 FQNEAQ (reference sequence). V lost 5 bases and J lost 3, with 20 bases in between. Here the CDR3 DNA reads TGTGCCAGCAGCCTCATCCTGGGGACCGTAAGCTACGAGCAGTACTTC. The encoded protein is CASSLILGTVSYEQYF.

The rearrangement joins TRBV10-2 to TRBJ2-1, with 9 bases that match TRBD2. This CDR3 spans 17 amino acids. The ends lost 4 bases at V and 8 bases at J; junction bases unmatched: 15. CDR1 and CDR2 (germline): WSHSY, SAAADI. The CDR3 DNA is TGCGCCAGCAGTGTGCCGGACCGGCGGGGGGGCAACTATGAGCAGTTCTTC. Translating gives CASSVPDRRGGNYEQFF.

This rearrangement joins TRBV5-1 to TRBJ1-1; D ambiguous. The CDR3 totals 13 residues. V lost 4 bases, J lost 5 bases, and 12 bases lay in between. CDR1 SGHRS and CDR2 YFSETQ come from the germline V gene. The CDR3 DNA reads as TGCGCCAGCAGCCTCTATGAGGGAACTGAAGCTTTCTTT. This encodes CASSLYEGTEAFF. Drawing the rest from reference TRBV5-1 and TRBJ1-1, the complete variable domain is KAGVTQTPRYLIKTRGQQVTLSCSPISGHRSVSWYQQTPGQGLQFLFEYFSETQRNKGNFPGRFSGRQFSNSRSEMNVSTLELGDSALYLCASSLYEGTEAFFGQGTRLTVV.

The chain recombines TRBV27 with TRBJ2-1; D not resolved. From germline, CDR1 is MNHEY and CDR2 SMNVEV (reference sequence). Trimming removed 4 bases from V and 0 bases from J, with 22 bases in between. CDR3 size: 19 residues. The CDR3 region has the DNA TGTGCCAGCAGTTCAACCCCCGAGGTGTTGGCAAGCTCCTACAATGAGCAGTTCTTC. Translation: CASSSTPEVLASSYNEQFF.

The chain has TRBV7-9 and TRBJ1-2; weak D call: TRBD1 (5 bases). The germline V gene has CDR1 SEHNR and CDR2 FQNEAQ (reference sequence). Deletions cut 5 bases from V and 3 bases from J, with 7 bases between. The CDR3 has 12 amino acids. In DNA form, the CDR3 reads TGTGCCAGCAGCCTACAGGACTATGGCTACACCTTC. It yields the protein CASSLQDYGYTF.

In DNA form, the CDR3 reads TGTGCCAGCAGCTTAGGTTCGCCGAGGCAGTACTTC. Encoded protein: CASSLGSPRQYF. This chain uses TRBV11-2 with TRBJ2-7, with no clear D. The CDR3 contains 12 residues. V dropped 1 base and J dropped 9 bases, with 10 bases sitting between them. The germline V gene has CDR1 SGHAT and CDR2 FQNNGV.

The chain links TRBV5-6 to TRBJ1-2; D may be TRBD1 (5 bases). CDR3 length equals 14 residues. Between the trimmed V and J ends, which lost 2 bases and 4 bases, there was a span of 12 bases. Germline CDR1 reads SGHDT; CDR2 reads YYEEEE. This chain's CDR3 is CASSLDRTSYGYTF. DNA of the CDR3: TGTGCCAGCAGCTTAGACAGAACCAGCTATGGCTACACCTTC. Full variable domain (rest looked up from reference TRBV5-6 and TRBJ1-2): DAGVTQSPTHLIKTRGQQVTLRCSPKSGHDTVSWYQQALGQGPQFIFQYYEEEERQRGNFPDRFSGHQFPNYSSELNVNALLLGDSALYLCASSLDRTSYGYTFGSGTRLTVV.

The chain couples TRBV29-1 to TRBJ2-7; D may be TRBD1 or TRBD2 (5 bases each). The ends were cut back, 5 bases at V and 2 bases at J, with 16 bases in the middle. CDR1 is SQVTM and CDR2 is ANQGSEA in the germline V gene. The CDR3 consists of 14 residues. The CDR3 spells CSVLSGEGPYEQYF. For the CDR3, the DNA is TGCAGCGTTTTGAGTGGCGAGGGGCCCTACGAGCAGTACTTC.